The present TCR beta chain was sequenced within a study of memory B cells and T cells in multiple sclerosis. General observations from the study: Compartments had unequal clone-set sizes, affecting shared clonotype counts.

Profiling relied on immunoSEQ multiplex PCR, and the TCRdb table lists in-frame clones only, not all of them. The repertoire holds about 32,000 clones, with around 88% as singletons. This clone has just one count. Its matching antigen is unknown. CFSE-dim autoproliferating and CFSE-high non-proliferating T cells from unstimulated culture were sequenced separately. Approximately 5x10^7 CFSE-labeled PBMCs were cultured less than nine days unstimulated, then replicate wells were pooled. PBMCs were labeled with 0.5 to 0.65 uM CFSE and cultured without exogenous stimuli. J gave up 7 bases and V 4 bases, and 5 bases lay outside the gene matches. CDR3 length equals 14 residues. In germline, CDR1 is PRHDT, CDR2 FYEKMQ (reference sequence).

The sample comprised PBMCs from blood kept in culture. The gene calls are TRBV13 and TRBJ2-7, with 12 bases aligning to TRBD2. This receptor was taken from a human donor with multiple sclerosis. CDR3 sequence (DNA): TGTGCCAGCAGCTCACGAGGACTAGCGGGGGAGCAGTACTTC. It translates to CASSSRGLAGEQYF.